This T cell receptor (beta chain) was identified in a study of identical twins. One entry per CDR3 protein results from TCRdb running MiXCR on the 5' RACE reads. Of 690,000 or so distinct CDR3 sequences listed, 8.5% to 9.5% are singletons. The CDR3 consists of 16 residues. Trimming took 3 bases from V and 2 from J; bases not matched to a gene: 4. Germline CDR1 and CDR2: SGHKS and YYEKEE (reference sequence). These data were likewise used in another study, on yellow fever vaccine responses in identical twins. That work states: Twins showed a vaccine T cell response that reportedly seemed partly convergent, partly personalized.

Sequences were obtained from PBMCs. The TCR originated in a woman aged 18-29 years in good health. V is TRBV5-5 and J is TRBJ2-1; 11 positions match TRBD2. The CDR3: CASSSGLAVAYNEQFF. CDR3 sequence (DNA): TGTGCCAGCAGCTCGGGACTAGCGGTAGCCTACAATGAGCAGTTCTTC.